The 27 T cell receptor beta chains given below trace back to one sample, sequenced in a study of beta chain features in type 1 diabetes. Every isolated RNA sample was fully reverse transcribed, so sequencing captured expressed TCRB transcripts. This table comes from immunoSEQ multiplex PCR, and its TCRdb copy is limited to in-frame clones, with some not included. Of about 220,000 clones in the sample, approximately 10% were seen once. What was sequenced was central memory CD4+ T cells from blood. Source of these receptors: a young man in good health.

This clone was seen a handful of times. Here the CDR3 reads CAWSVLSRGKNTEAFF. The DNA for the CDR3 is TGTGCCTGGAGTGTACTGTCCCGCGGGAAGAACACTGAAGCTTTCTTT. The V and J genes are TRBV30 and TRBJ1-1; D is unresolved. The CDR3 extends over 16 amino acids. The germline V gene has CDR1 GTSNPN and CDR2 SVGIG (reference sequence). Trimming shortened V by 0 bases and J by 1 base, and 15 bases separated the two germline ends.

This chain uses TRBV7-9 with TRBJ1-5; TRBD1 might be the D (5 bases). Germline values: CDR1 SEHNR, CDR2 FQNEAQ (reference sequence). The CDR3 is made up of 14 amino acids. Trimming removed 1 base from V and 4 bases from J, with 8 bases in between. CDR3 coding DNA: TGTGCCAGCAGCTTAGGACAGCAGAATCAGCCCCAGCATTTT. Amino acid sequence: CASSLGQQNQPQHF. Supplemented by reference TRBV7-9 and TRBJ1-5, the full variable domain reads DTGVSQNPRHKITKRGQNVTFRCDPISEHNRLYWYRQTLGQGPEFLTYFQNEAQLEKSRLLSDRFSAERPKGSFSTLEIQRTEQGDSAMYLCASSLGQQNQPQHFGDGTRLSIL.

This clone was recorded a few times. V usage is TRBV7-2 and J usage is TRBJ2-5; D is undetermined. The germline V gene has CDR1 SGHTA and CDR2 FQGNSA. With 5 bases removed from V and 0 bases from J, the gap between germline ends came to 13 bases. This CDR3 comprises 15 residues. CDR3 residues: CASSKGPQYQETQYF. The CDR3 DNA follows: TGTGCCAGCAGCAAGGGCCCTCAGTACCAAGAGACCCAGTACTTC. The variable domain in full, completed from reference TRBV7-2 and TRBJ2-5, reads GAGVSQSPSNKVTEKGKDVELRCDPISGHTALYWYRQSLGQGLEFLIYFQGNSAPDKSGLPSDRFSAERTGGSVSTLTIQRTQQEDSAVYLCASSKGPQYQETQYFGPGTRLLVL.

This clone was counted only a few times. This sequence joins TRBV29-1 and TRBJ2-7; tentatively, D is TRBD1 (6 bases). Germline V gives CDR1 SQVTM, CDR2 ANQGSEA. The V gene lost 6 bases and the J gene lost 3 bases, with 18 bases spanning the gap. The CDR3 covers 14 residues. The DNA of the CDR3 is TGCAGCGTCCTCAGACAGGTCTGGGACTACGAGCAGTACTTC. Its translation is CSVLRQVWDYEQYF.

This clone was observed a handful of times. The gene calls are TRBV28 and TRBJ2-7; D is unclear. This CDR3 is 15 amino acids long. CDR1 is MDHEN, CDR2 SYDVKM, per germline. Trimming stripped 5 bases from V and 7 bases from J, with 21 bases between. The CDR3 DNA follows: TGTGCCAGCAGTAGCCCTGGTGGCCGGGCTTTGGAGCAGTACTTC. Translation gives CASSSPGGRALEQYF. The full variable domain, its missing parts supplied by reference TRBV28 and TRBJ2-7, is DVKVTQSSRYLVKRTGEKVFLECVQDMDHENMFWYRQDPGLGLRLIYFSYDVKMKEKGDIPEGYSVSREKKERFSLILESASTNQTSMYLCASSSPGGRALEQYFGPGTRLTVT.

The chain uses TRBV13 and TRBJ1-1; 8 bases fit TRBD1. The length of the CDR3 is 13 residues. From germline, CDR1 is PRHDT and CDR2 FYEKMQ (reference sequence). V dropped 5 bases and J dropped 4; count of bases not matched to a gene: 3. CDR3 in DNA: TGTGCCAGCAGCCGCAGGGGGCTCACTGAAGCTTTCTTT. Amino acid sequence: CASSRRGLTEAFF.

The gene calls are TRBV25-1 and TRBJ2-1, with D possibly being TRBD2 (6 bases). Germline V CDR1 and CDR2: MGHDK, SYGVNS. The CDR3 sequence is 15 residues long. The V end lost 1 base, the J end lost 2 bases, and 9 bases lay between the germline ends. CDR3 bases: TGTGCCAGCAGTGAATCCACTAGCCCCTACAATGAGCAGTTCTTC. Translation gives CASSESTSPYNEQFF.

There are a few counts of this clone. This chain joins TRBV5-4 and TRBJ2-3; maybe TRBD2 (5 bases). CDR3 length: 14 amino acids. The V gene lost 1 base and the J gene lost 0 bases, with 6 bases spanning the gap. CDR1 and CDR2 (germline): SGHNT, YYREEE (reference sequence). The CDR3 sequence: CASSLTGSTDTQYF. CDR3 sequence (DNA): TGTGCCAGCAGCTTGACGGGAAGCACAGATACGCAGTATTTT. Full variable domain (remainder filled in from reference TRBV5-4 and TRBJ2-3): ETGVTQSPTHLIKTRGQQVTLRCSSQSGHNTVSWYQQALGQGPQFIFQYYREEENGRGNFPPRFSGLQFPNYSSELNVNALELDDSALYLCASSLTGSTDTQYFGPGTRLTVL.

On this clone: A single base is all that separates this from a far larger clone, so a read error is likely. The chain joins TRBV29-1 to TRBJ2-7; 9 bases fit TRBD1. The CDR3 spans 13 residues. CDR1 is SQVTM and CDR2 is ANQGSEA in the germline V gene. Unmatched junction bases numbered 6, after V lost 7 bases and J lost 2 bases. DNA for the CDR3: TGCAGCGCCGGACAGGGGATCGCCTACGAGCAGTACTTC. Translation gives CSAGQGIAYEQYF.

This clone was detected only a few times. The chain couples TRBV7-2 to TRBJ2-1; the D gene is possibly TRBD2 (6 bases). V lost 6 bases, J lost 7 bases, and 28 bases lay in between. There are 18 residues in the CDR3. From germline, CDR1 is SGHTA and CDR2 FQGNSA. For the CDR3, the DNA is TGTGCCAGCAGGCCCGGAGGGTGGCGCGGTACTGGAGGGAATGAGCAGTTCTTC. Translation gives CASRPGGWRGTGGNEQFF.

The table lists this clone with a few counts. Its ends do not fully match the called genes, so a read error is possible. The chain employs TRBV12-5 and TRBJ2-5; 8 bases line up with TRBD1. This CDR3 region has 13 residues. Germline lookup yields CDR1 LGHNT and CDR2 FRNRAP. This chain's CDR3 is CASGLDRAETQYF. In nucleotides, the CDR3 is TGTGCTAGTGGCTTGGACAGGGCGGAGACCCAGTACTTC.

This clone occurred a few times. The CDR3 DNA follows: TGTGCCTGGAGTACTGCCTGGGACAGGGGCTCCTACGAGCAGTACTTC. This codes for CAWSTAWDRGSYEQYF. V usage is TRBV30 and J usage is TRBJ2-7; 10 bases fit TRBD1. CDR1 and CDR2 (germline): GTSNPN, SVGIG (reference sequence). Trimming at V came to 2 bases and at J to 0 bases, leaving 7 bases not matched to a gene. The CDR3 spans 16 residues.

CDR3 in amino acids: CAGAREGYSEQFF. The CDR3 region has the DNA TGTGCCGGAGCCCGGGAGGGGTATAGTGAGCAGTTCTTC. V and J are TRBV6-6 and TRBJ2-1; TRBD2 matches 8 bases. CDR1 is MNHNY and CDR2 is SVGAGI in the germline V gene (reference sequence). The CDR3 covers 13 residues. The J segment lost 9 bases and the V segment lost 11 bases, leaving 12 bases of the junction unmatched.

This clone occurred a few times. The genes are TRBV5-1 and TRBJ2-7; D uncertain. The ends were cut back, 0 bases at V and 3 bases at J, with 10 bases in the middle. Germline assignment: CDR1 SGHRS and CDR2 YFSETQ. This CDR3 has 14 amino acids. The CDR3 sequence: CASSLATDFYEQYF. The CDR3, as DNA: TGCGCCAGCAGCTTGGCCACAGACTTCTACGAGCAGTACTTC.

This clone has a count of ten or more. The V and J genes are TRBV4-2 and TRBJ2-7; TRBD2 matches at 10 bases. The CDR3 is made up of 15 amino acids. V trimming: 0 bases; J trimming: 7 bases; junction bases outside the gene matches: 6. Germline values: CDR1 LGHNA, CDR2 YNFKEQ. CDR3 residues: CASSQDALAGDEQYF. The CDR3, as DNA: TGTGCCAGCAGCCAAGACGCGCTAGCGGGAGATGAGCAGTACTTC.

The chain has TRBV2 and TRBJ2-3; D unresolved. This CDR3 contains 14 residues. The germline V and J ends were trimmed by 6 bases and 5 bases, with 15 bases remaining between them. The germline V gene encodes CDR1 SNHLY and CDR2 FYNNEI. CDR3 residues: CASRTSTWGDTQYF. CDR3 nucleotide sequence: TGTGCCAGCAGAACCTCTACTTGGGGAGATACGCAGTATTTT. The whole variable domain, remainder taken from reference TRBV2 and TRBJ2-3, is EPEVTQTPSHQVTQMGQEVILRCVPISNHLYFYWYRQILGQKVEFLVSFYNNEISEKSEIFDDQFSVERPDGSNFTLKIRSTKLEDSAMYFCASRTSTWGDTQYFGPGTRLTVL.

A few counts support this clone. The V call is TRBV5-4, the J call TRBJ2-5, with D perhaps matching TRBD1 or TRBD2 (6 bases each). The CDR3 sequence is 15 residues long. Germline V gene sequence: CDR1 SGHNT, CDR2 YYREEE (reference sequence). The V end lost 0 bases, the J end lost 2 bases, and 11 bases lay between the germline ends. CDR3 protein: CASSLEGGGQETQYF. CDR3 sequence (DNA): TGTGCCAGCAGCTTGGAGGGGGGAGGTCAAGAGACCCAGTACTTC.

The sample holds a few counts of this clone. Other DNA sequences in this sample translate to the same CDR3. This sequence joins TRBV5-4 and TRBJ2-2; either TRBD1 or TRBD2 may fit D (5 bases each). V was cut by 4 bases and J by 2 bases, with 12 bases left in between. The length of the CDR3 is 15 residues. Germline CDR1 reads SGHNT; CDR2 reads YYREEE (reference sequence). Here the CDR3 DNA reads TGTGCCAGCAGCCCGGGGACGGCCAACACCGGGGAGCTGTTTTTT. Protein sequence: CASSPGTANTGELFF.

This clone was observed a few times. V and J are TRBV29-1 and TRBJ2-3, with 8 bases lining up with TRBD1. Per the germline V gene, CDR1 is SQVTM and CDR2 is ANQGSEA. V was pared by 3 bases and J by 4 bases, with 6 bases of the junction left unmatched. There are 14 residues in the CDR3. CDR3 loop: CSVDVRGLADTQYF. The DNA for the CDR3 is TGCAGCGTTGACGTCAGGGGGCTCGCAGATACGCAGTATTTT.

The rearrangement joins TRBV7-9 to TRBJ2-3, with 9 bases aligning to TRBD2. Germline lookup yields CDR1 SEHNR and CDR2 FQNEAQ (reference sequence). V dropped 4 bases and J dropped 5; count of bases not matched to a gene: 13. The CDR3 runs to 17 residues. CDR3 residues: CASSSQWAGGPGDTQYF. The DNA of the CDR3 is TGTGCCAGCAGCTCCCAGTGGGCGGGAGGGCCCGGAGATACGCAGTATTTT. Full variable domain (rest looked up from reference TRBV7-9 and TRBJ2-3): DTGVSQNPRHKITKRGQNVTFRCDPISEHNRLYWYRQTLGQGPEFLTYFQNEAQLEKSRLLSDRFSAERPKGSFSTLEIQRTEQGDSAMYLCASSSQWAGGPGDTQYFGPGTRLTVL.

This clone has only a few counts. The chain recombines TRBV30 with TRBJ1-2, with D maybe TRBD1 (5 bases). Trimming shortened V by 1 base and J by 2 bases, and 8 bases separated the two germline ends. Germline CDR1 and CDR2: GTSNPN and SVGIG (reference sequence). CDR3 length equals 13 residues. CDR3 DNA sequence: TGTGCCTGGAGTGAGGGGATAAACTATGGCTACACCTTC. Translating it yields CAWSEGINYGYTF.

The chain combines TRBV2 with TRBJ1-5; maybe TRBD1 (5 bases). The CDR3 sequence is 11 residues long. Per the germline V gene, CDR1 is SNHLY and CDR2 is FYNNEI. Trimming cost V 8 bases and J 4 bases, with 6 bases left between them. The CDR3 region is CASGANQPQHF. CDR3 nucleotide sequence: TGTGCCAGCGGGGCAAATCAGCCCCAGCATTTT.

The V gene is TRBV19, the J gene TRBJ1-1; the match to TRBD1 covers 7 bases. The length of the CDR3 is 15 residues. From germline, CDR1 is LNHDA and CDR2 SQIVND (reference sequence). Unmatched junction bases numbered 6, after V lost 4 bases and J lost 1 base. CDR3 protein: CASSTGGQQNTEAFF. The CDR3 DNA reads as TGTGCCAGTAGTACAGGGGGACAACAGAACACTGAAGCTTTCTTT.

As regards this clone: It may be a read error: a sequence one base away is much more abundant. The sample carries other DNA sequences with the same CDR3. The chain employs TRBV7-9 and TRBJ2-1; the match to TRBD2 covers 8 bases. V lost 2 bases, J lost 3 bases, and 6 bases stayed unmatched. The CDR3 consists of 16 residues. The V gene's germline CDR1 is SEHNR and CDR2 FQNEAQ (reference sequence). CDR3 in amino acids: CASSLWLAGVYNEQFF. The CDR3 coding sequence is TGTGCCAGCAGCTTATGGCTAGCGGGTGTCTACAATGAGCAGTTCTTC. Full variable domain (outside the CDR3, taken from reference TRBV7-9 and TRBJ2-1): DTGVSQNPRHKITKRGQNVTFRCDPISEHNRLYWYRQTLGQGPEFLTYFQNEAQLEKSRLLSDRFSAERPKGSFSTLEIQRTEQGDSAMYLCASSLWLAGVYNEQFFGPGTRLTVL.

The rearrangement links TRBV28 to TRBJ2-3, with TRBD1 matching over 12 bases. Germline CDR1 is MDHEN and CDR2 is SYDVKM. Germline trimming cut 7 bases from V and 7 bases from J; bases unmatched to any gene: 12. The CDR3 is made up of 16 amino acids. The CDR3 spells CASNSLTGTGGHTQYF. The CDR3 nucleotides are TGTGCCAGCAACAGCCTTACGGGGACAGGGGGCCATACGCAGTATTTT.

Worth noting for this clone: A read error may produce the germline difference seen at one junction end. This chain joins TRBV7-2 and TRBJ2-3; 7 bases agree with TRBD2. The CDR3 totals 15 residues. Germline loops: CDR1 SGHTA, CDR2 FQGNSA. As DNA, the CDR3 is TGTGCCAGCAGCGTAGCGGGCTCTAGCACAGATACGCAGTATTTT. Encoded protein: CASSVAGSSTDTQYF.

The genes are TRBV15 and TRBJ2-7; D may be TRBD2 (7 bases). Germline values: CDR1 LNHNV, CDR2 YYDKDF (reference sequence). V was pared by 3 bases and J by 5 bases, with 14 bases between. The CDR3 consists of 14 residues. The DNA for the CDR3 is TGTGCCACCAGCAGGGGAGGGACATCCGACGAGCAGTACTTC. The encoded protein is CATSRGGTSDEQYF.